These 18 T cell receptor beta chains were all obtained from the same sample, sequenced in a study of tumor-infiltrating lymphocytes in primary liver carcinoma. From around 500 ng total RNA, TCR beta cDNA was generated with a primer in the constant region. For TCR beta, libraries were produced by three nested multiplex PCR rounds using slightly modified ARM-PCR. Each of the first two PCR rounds ran approximately 11 cycles with TRBV1-TRBV30 forward and C-beta reverse primers. Using its own MiXCR run on the multiplex PCR reads, TCRdb lists one record per CDR3 protein. The table lists 100,000 or so distinct CDR3 sequences, around 71% of them singletons. Both RNA and DNA were isolated together from about 20-30 mg of bulk tissue that had not been sorted. Material: liver tumor tissue from sampling region 2. The subset is: tumor region T2, inferior pole. The receptor source for this set is an older woman with primary liver carcinoma and hepatitis B virus infection.

The chain carries TRBV7-8 and TRBJ2-2; D not resolved. The germline V gene encodes CDR1 SGHVS and CDR2 FQNEAQ. CDR3 length: 12 amino acids. Trimming stripped 5 bases from V and 10 bases from J, with 11 bases between. The CDR3 sequence is CASSRTAVELFF. The CDR3 nucleotides are TGTGCCAGCAGCCGGACGGCCGTGGAGCTGTTTTTT.

CDR3 sequence: CASSLGQRLAKNIQYF. CDR3 in DNA: TGTGCCAGCAGTTTGGGGCAGCGATTAGCCAAAAACATTCAGTACTTC. The gene calls are TRBV28 and TRBJ2-4; perhaps TRBD1 as D (5 bases). This CDR3 is 16 amino acids long. Trimming took off 3 bases at V and 0 bases at J, with 12 bases between the two ends. The germline gives CDR1 MDHEN, CDR2 SYDVKM. The complete variable domain, with remaining parts taken from reference TRBV28 and TRBJ2-4, reads DVKVTQSSRYLVKRTGEKVFLECVQDMDHENMFWYRQDPGLGLRLIYFSYDVKMKEKGDIPEGYSVSREKKERFSLILESASTNQTSMYLCASSLGQRLAKNIQYFGAGTRLSVL.

Ten or more counts support this clonotype. The J gene is TRBJ1-4, the V gene TRBV6-1; a possible D gene is TRBD1 (6 bases). Per the germline V gene, CDR1 is MNHNS and CDR2 is SASEGT. This CDR3 is 18 amino acids long. Trimming took 0 bases from V and 0 from J, leaving 14 bases between them. The CDR3 loop reads CASSEAGTGTSTNEKLFF. In DNA form, the CDR3 reads TGTGCCAGCAGTGAAGCTGGTACAGGGACCTCAACTAATGAAAAACTGTTTTTT.

As concerns this clonotype: The junction differs from germline at one of its ends, possibly a read error. V gene TRBV29-1 combines with J gene TRBJ1-5, with 10 bases that match TRBD1. Germline assignment: CDR1 SQVTM and CDR2 ANQGSEA. CDR3 length: 14 amino acids. The CDR3 DNA follows: TGCCGCGTTGCGGGACAGGGGATGGGCCAGCCCCAGCATTTT. As protein: CRVAGQGMGQPQHF.

Notes on this clonotype: Since the CDR3 does not end with the conserved phenylalanine or tryptophan, this likely comes from a read error. The chain is built from TRBV11-2 and TRBJ2-1; tentative D call: TRBD2 (5 bases). The germline V gene has CDR1 SGHAT and CDR2 FQNNGV. CDR3 length: 14 amino acids. In DNA form, the CDR3 reads TGTGCTAGCAGTCCGGACTCAAGGTATAGGGAGCAGTTCTTG. Protein: CASSPDSRYREQFL.

For this clonotype: The junction differs from germline at one of its ends, possibly a read error. The chain joins TRBV20-1 to TRBJ1-5, with D hard to call. The length of the CDR3 is 12 residues. Germline CDR1 reads DFQATT; CDR2 reads SNEGSKA (reference sequence). The CDR3 spells CSAATSNQPKHF. DNA of the CDR3: TGCAGTGCCGCAACTAGCAATCAGCCCAAGCATTTT.

In its sample, this clonotype was seen once. One end of the junction fails to match germline, which may point to a read error. This rearrangement joins TRBV28 to TRBJ1-1; perhaps TRBD1 as D (6 bases). In germline, CDR1 is MDHEN, CDR2 SYDVKM. The CDR3 sequence is 14 residues long. The CDR3 region is CAGSLGGRYTEAFF. The CDR3 DNA reads as TGTGCCGGCAGTTTAGGGGGGAGGTACACTGAAGCTTTCTTT. Complete variable domain (other parts from reference TRBV28 and TRBJ1-1): DVKVTQSSRYLVKRTGEKVFLECVQDMDHENMFWYRQDPGLGLRLIYFSYDVKMKEKGDIPEGYSVSREKKERFSLILESASTNQTSMYLCAGSLGGRYTEAFFGQGTRLTVV.

A word on this clonotype: An end of the junction differs from the germline gene, which may be a read error. V usage is TRBV7-8 and J usage is TRBJ1-1; D is unclear. Looked up from germline, CDR1 is SGHVS and CDR2 is FQNEAQ. This CDR3 contains 14 residues. The CDR3 sequence is CASSLRRANTEAFF. CDR3 sequence (DNA): TGTGCCAGCAGCTTGCGGAGGGCGAACACTGAAGCCTTCTTT.

Notes on this clonotype: A read error may produce the germline difference seen at one junction end. The chain uses TRBV5-1 and TRBJ1-1; D gene unclear. CDR1 and CDR2 from the germline V gene are SGHRS and YFSETQ. The length of the CDR3 is 13 residues. CDR3 sequence reads: CASSLGAAAEAFF. The CDR3 DNA reads TGCGCCAGCAGCTTGGGTGCAGCCGCCGAAGCTTTTTTT. The complete variable domain, with remaining parts taken from reference TRBV5-1 and TRBJ1-1, reads KAGVTQTPRYLIKTRGQQVTLSCSPISGHRSVSWYQQTPGQGLQFLFEYFSETQRNKGNFPGRFSGRQFSNSRSEMNVSTLELGDSALYLCASSLGAAAEAFFGQGTRLTVV.

This clonotype was recorded many times. The gene calls are TRBV28 and TRBJ1-5, with D possibly TRBD1 on 6 matching bases. Germline CDR1 MDHEN, CDR2 SYDVKM. The CDR3 loop spans 15 amino acids. Trimming pared 3 bases from V and 3 bases from J, leaving 12 bases between. The CDR3 coding sequence is TGTGCCAGCAGTTTGTCAGGGGCGGTCAATCAGCCCCAGCATTTT. It encodes CASSLSGAVNQPQHF.

This clonotype was detected a few times. The gene calls are TRBV28 and TRBJ2-3; no clear D. CDR3 size: 15 residues. Germline values: CDR1 MDHEN, CDR2 SYDVKM. Trimming took 5 bases from V and 1 from J, leaving 13 bases between them. For the CDR3, the DNA is TGTGCCAGCAGTGACTTCCAACGCCGCACAGATACGCAGTATTTT. Protein sequence: CASSDFQRRTDTQYF.

About this clonotype: One junction end does not reproduce the germline sequence, and a read error may be involved. The CDR3 is CASSLFPGTNTGELLF. Written as DNA, the CDR3 is TGCGCCAGCAGCTTGTTCCCAGGAACGAACACCGGGGAGCTGCTTTTT. The chain recombines TRBV5-1 with TRBJ2-2; weak D call: TRBD2 (5 bases). The CDR3 extends over 16 amino acids. Germline CDR1 reads SGHRS; CDR2 reads YFSETQ.

This chain connects TRBV5-4 to TRBJ2-1; D could derive from TRBD1 or TRBD2 (7 bases each). The CDR3 contains 15 residues. Per germline, CDR1 SGHNT and CDR2 YYREEE (reference sequence). V was cut by 4 bases and J by 8 bases, with 19 bases left in between. The CDR3 DNA follows: TGTGCCAGCAGCCCCCAGGGGGGGACGGGTGATGAGCAGTTCTTC. Its protein product is CASSPQGGTGDEQFF.

In the case of this clonotype: A much larger clone lies a single base off, so this may be a read error. The chain uses TRBV6-2 or TRBV6-3 and TRBJ2-2, with D perhaps assigned TRBD1 or TRBD2 (6 bases each). Germline CDR1 reads MNHEY; CDR2 reads SVGEGT. V was pared by 6 bases and J by 7 bases, with 18 bases between. The CDR3 consists of 15 residues. The CDR3 sequence: CASRNGGGVVGELFF. As DNA, the CDR3 is TGTGCCAGCAGAAACGGAGGGGGTGTTGTCGGGGAGCTGTTTTTT.

This chain connects TRBV11-2 to TRBJ2-1; weak D call: TRBD2 (6 bases). V lost 10 bases, J lost 4 bases, and 20 bases lay in between. CDR3 length: 15 amino acids. Germline loops: CDR1 SGHAT, CDR2 FQNNGV. The CDR3 reads CAIGGAGRGYNEQFF. The CDR3 coding sequence is TGTGCCATCGGAGGGGCCGGGAGAGGGTACAATGAGCAGTTCTTC.

This clonotype was observed a few times. A much bigger clone sits one base away, suggesting this may be a read error. This sequence joins TRBV29-1 and TRBJ2-3; 9 bases fit TRBD2. Germline CDR1 reads SQVTM; CDR2 reads ANQGSEA. Losses at the gene ends were 4 bases for V and 4 bases for J; bases not matched to a gene: 6. The CDR3 runs 14 residues. Written as DNA, the CDR3 is TGCAGCGTTGTTGGCGGGAGGGCCGCAGATACGCAGTATTTT. This codes for CSVVGGRAADTQYF.

This clonotype appeared a single time. The chain employs TRBV11-2 and TRBJ2-1, with 9 bases fitting TRBD1. The CDR3 contains 20 residues. The J segment lost 6 bases and the V segment lost 4 bases, leaving 22 bases of the junction unmatched. Per germline, CDR1 SGHAT and CDR2 FQNNGV. The DNA of the CDR3 is TGTGCCAGCAGCTCAACCCGGTTACAGGGGGCACGGACCATGGGCAATGAGCAGTTCTTC. Translation gives CASSSTRLQGARTMGNEQFF.

Concerning this clonotype itself: The junction differs from germline at one of its ends, possibly a read error. The CDR3 region has the DNA TGTGCAAGCAGCTTAAGTGGCAGATACCGACCTGGGGCCAACGTCCTGACTTTC. Its protein is CASSLSGRYRPGANVLTF. The chain combines TRBV7-3 with TRBJ2-6; D unclear. The CDR3 has 18 amino acids. Germline CDR1 and CDR2: SGHTA and FQGTGA.